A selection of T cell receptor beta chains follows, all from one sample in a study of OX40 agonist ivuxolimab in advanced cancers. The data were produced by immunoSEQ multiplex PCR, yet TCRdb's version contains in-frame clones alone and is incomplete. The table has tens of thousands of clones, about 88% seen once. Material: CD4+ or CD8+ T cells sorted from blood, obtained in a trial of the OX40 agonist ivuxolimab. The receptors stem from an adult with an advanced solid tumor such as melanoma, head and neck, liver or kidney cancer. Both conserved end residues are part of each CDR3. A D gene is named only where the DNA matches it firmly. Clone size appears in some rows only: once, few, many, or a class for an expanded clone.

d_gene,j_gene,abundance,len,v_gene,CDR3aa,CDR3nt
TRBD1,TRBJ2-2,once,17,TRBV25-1,CASSKGDRGFDTGELFF,TGTGCCAGCAGTAAGGGGGACAGGGGGTTCGACACCGGGGAGCTGTTTTTT
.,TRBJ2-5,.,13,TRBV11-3,CASSLEIEETQYF,TGTGCCAGCAGCTTGGAAATAGAAGAGACCCAGTACTTC
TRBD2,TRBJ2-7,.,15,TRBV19,CASSMGTSGLYEQYF,TGTGCCAGTAGTATGGGGACTAGCGGGCTCTACGAGCAGTACTTC
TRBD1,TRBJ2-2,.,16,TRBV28,CASSLPGGEDTGELFF,TGTGCCAGCAGTTTGCCAGGGGGCGAGGATACCGGGGAGCTGTTTTTT
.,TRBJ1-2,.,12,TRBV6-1,CAIVEGNYGYTF,TGTGCCATCGTTGAAGGGAACTATGGCTACACCTTC
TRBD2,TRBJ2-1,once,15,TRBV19,CASSIGSGRVGEQFF,TGTGCCAGTAGTATTGGTAGCGGGAGGGTTGGGGAGCAGTTCTTC
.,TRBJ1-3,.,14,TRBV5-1,CASSLLGLGNTIYF,TGCGCCAGCAGCTTGCTGGGTCTGGGAAACACCATATATTTT
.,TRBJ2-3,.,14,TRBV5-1,CASRETSGTDTQYF,TGCGCCAGCAGGGAGACGTCGGGCACAGATACGCAGTATTTT
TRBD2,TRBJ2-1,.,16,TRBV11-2,CASSLGAGGNMNEQFF,TGTGCCAGCAGCTTAGGGGCGGGAGGAAATATGAATGAGCAGTTCTTC
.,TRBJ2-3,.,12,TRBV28,CASSLGADTQYF,TGTGCCAGCAGTCTAGGGGCAGATACGCAGTATTTT
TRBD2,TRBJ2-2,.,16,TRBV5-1,CASSLVAGVDTGELFF,TGCGCCAGCAGCTTGGTTGCGGGAGTTGACACCGGGGAGCTGTTTTTT
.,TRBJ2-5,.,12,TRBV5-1,CASSLTEETQYF,TGCGCCAGCAGCTTGACTGAAGAGACCCAGTACTTC
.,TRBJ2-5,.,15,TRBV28,CASSPMTQYQETQYF,TGTGCCAGCAGTCCGATGACCCAGTACCAAGAGACCCAGTACTTC